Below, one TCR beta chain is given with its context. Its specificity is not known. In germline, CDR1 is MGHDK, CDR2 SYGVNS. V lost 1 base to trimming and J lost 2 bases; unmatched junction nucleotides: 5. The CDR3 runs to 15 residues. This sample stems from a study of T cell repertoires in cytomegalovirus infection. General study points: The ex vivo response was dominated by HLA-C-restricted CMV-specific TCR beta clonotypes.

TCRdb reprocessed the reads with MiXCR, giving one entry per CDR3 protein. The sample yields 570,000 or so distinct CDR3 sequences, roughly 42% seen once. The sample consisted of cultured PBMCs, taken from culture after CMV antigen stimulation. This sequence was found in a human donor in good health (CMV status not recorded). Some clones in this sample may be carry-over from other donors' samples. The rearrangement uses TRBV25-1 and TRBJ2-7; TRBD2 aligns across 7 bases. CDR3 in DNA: TGTGCCAGCAGTGAATGGGGGGGATCCACCTACGAGCAGTACTTC. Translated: CASSEWGGSTYEQYF.